Listed below are T cell receptor beta chains from one sample, sequenced in a study of identical twins. TCRdb used MiXCR to reprocess the 5' RACE reads, holding one entry per CDR3 protein. The repertoire holds around 570,000 distinct CDR3 sequences, with 7.5% to 10% as singletons. This sample also belongs to another study, concerning yellow fever vaccine responses in identical twins.

The sequenced sample was PBMCs. The receptors stem from a young woman in good health. CDR3s include the opening cysteine and the closing phenylalanine or tryptophan. A D gene is named only where the DNA matches it firmly. The size field is filled for only some rows; it gives once, few, many or a size class.

D gene: TRBD2; V gene: TRBV19; clone size: once; J gene: TRBJ2-2; CDR3 protein: CASRSGRFNTGELFF; CDR3 DNA: TGTGCCAGTAGGAGCGGGAGGTTCAACACCGGGGAGCTGTTTTTT
D gene: NA; V gene: TRBV12-3/TRBV12-4; clone size: many; J gene: TRBJ1-3; CDR3 protein: CASTPTPLGLGNTIYF; CDR3 DNA: TGTGCCAGCACCCCCACACCTTTAGGTTTGGGAAACACCATATATTTT
D gene: NA; V gene: TRBV12-3/TRBV12-4; clone size: few; J gene: TRBJ2-7; CDR3 protein: CASSTGRDYEQYF; CDR3 DNA: TGTGCCAGCAGTACCGGGAGAGACTACGAGCAGTACTTC
D gene: NA; V gene: TRBV29-1; clone size: many; J gene: TRBJ2-3; CDR3 protein: CSAHRGGSTDTQYF; CDR3 DNA: TGCAGCGCGCACCGGGGTGGTAGCACAGATACGCAGTATTTT
D gene: NA; V gene: TRBV2; clone size: few; J gene: TRBJ2-7; CDR3 protein: CASSEGAGSYHEQYF; CDR3 DNA: TGTGCCAGCAGTGAAGGTGCCGGGAGTTACCACGAGCAGTACTTC
D gene: NA; V gene: TRBV20-1; clone size: NA; J gene: TRBJ2-3; CDR3 protein: CSAFFGSTDTQYF; CDR3 DNA: TGCAGTGCCTTTTTCGGGAGCACAGATACGCAGTATTTT
D gene: NA; V gene: TRBV5-5; clone size: few; J gene: TRBJ2-4; CDR3 protein: CASSLGVGLKNIQYF; CDR3 DNA: TGTGCCAGCAGCTTGGGGGTCGGCTTAAAAAACATTCAGTACTTC
D gene: NA; V gene: TRBV30; clone size: NA; J gene: TRBJ1-1; CDR3 protein: CAWVLQGKWPEAFF; CDR3 DNA: TGTGCCTGGGTCCTCCAGGGTAAATGGCCTGAAGCTTTCTTT
D gene: NA; V gene: TRBV27; clone size: few; J gene: TRBJ2-3; CDR3 protein: CASSLDLGTFDTQYF; CDR3 DNA: TGTGCCAGCAGTCTGGACCTCGGGACTTTTGATACGCAGTATTTT
D gene: TRBD2; V gene: TRBV11-2; clone size: NA; J gene: TRBJ2-1; CDR3 protein: CASSGIMTSGRSRDNEQFF; CDR3 DNA: TGTGCCAGCAGCGGGATTATGACTAGCGGGAGATCCCGAGACAATGAGCAGTTCTTC
D gene: TRBD2; V gene: TRBV4-3; clone size: many; J gene: TRBJ2-2; CDR3 protein: CASSREGLAGGPYTGELFF; CDR3 DNA: TGCGCCAGCAGCCGGGAGGGACTAGCGGGAGGTCCCTACACCGGGGAGCTGTTTTTT